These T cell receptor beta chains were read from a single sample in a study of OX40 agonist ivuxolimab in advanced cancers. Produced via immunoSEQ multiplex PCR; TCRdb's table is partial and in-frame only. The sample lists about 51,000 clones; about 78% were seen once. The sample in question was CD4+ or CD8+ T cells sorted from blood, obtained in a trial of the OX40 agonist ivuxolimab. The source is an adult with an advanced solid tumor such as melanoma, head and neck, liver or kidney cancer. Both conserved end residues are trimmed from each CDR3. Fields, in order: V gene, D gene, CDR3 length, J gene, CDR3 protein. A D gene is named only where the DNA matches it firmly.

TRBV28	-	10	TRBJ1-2	ASSYRAYGYT
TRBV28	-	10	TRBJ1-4	ASSSVDGKNF
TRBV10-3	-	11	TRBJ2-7	AISESSFGEQY
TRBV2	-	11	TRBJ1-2	ASSEVGNYGYT
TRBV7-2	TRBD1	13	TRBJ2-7	ASSASGTGYYEQY
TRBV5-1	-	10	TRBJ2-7	ASSLDMYPQY
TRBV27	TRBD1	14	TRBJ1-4	ASSLSSTGGREKLF
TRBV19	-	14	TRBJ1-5	ASTRTTGKTGQPQH
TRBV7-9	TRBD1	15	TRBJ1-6	ASSSAGGGTGVSPLH
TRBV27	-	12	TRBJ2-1	ASTSGDTYNEQF
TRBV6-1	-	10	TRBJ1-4	ASSEINEKLF
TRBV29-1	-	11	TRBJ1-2	SVEGGWGYGYT
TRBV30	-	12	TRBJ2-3	AWRQGPSTDTQY
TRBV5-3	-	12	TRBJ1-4	ARSLDRKFEKLF
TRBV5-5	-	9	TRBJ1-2	ASSFGAVIA
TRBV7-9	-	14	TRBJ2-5	ASSPEWGRVRETQY
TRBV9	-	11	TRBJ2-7	ASSAPWGREQY
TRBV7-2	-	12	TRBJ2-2	ASSLQGRGGELF
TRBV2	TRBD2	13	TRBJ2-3	ASSSSGRITDTQY
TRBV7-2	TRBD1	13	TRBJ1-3	ASSGGQGMGNTIY
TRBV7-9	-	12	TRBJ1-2	ASSPGPPGYGYT
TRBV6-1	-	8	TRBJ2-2	ASSTGELF
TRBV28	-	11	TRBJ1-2	ASRTGTAYGYT
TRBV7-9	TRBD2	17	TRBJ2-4	ASSLGASGRALAKNIQY
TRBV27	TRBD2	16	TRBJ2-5	ASSFGLAGNRFQETQY
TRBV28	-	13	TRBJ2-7	ASSFLRPGAYEQY
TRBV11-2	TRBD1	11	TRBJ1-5	ASRRTGGQPQH
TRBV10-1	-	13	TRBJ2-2	ASSGSGHPTGELF
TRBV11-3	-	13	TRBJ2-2	ASSPGTGYTGELF
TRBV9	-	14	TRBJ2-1	ASSVATGGGGNEQF
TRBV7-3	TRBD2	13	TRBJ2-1	ASSDTGTRNHEQF
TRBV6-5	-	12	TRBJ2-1	ASSPRSSYNEQF
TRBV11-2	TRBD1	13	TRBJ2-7	ASSLTRTGPYEQY
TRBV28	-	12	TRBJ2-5	ASSDRRVPGRQY
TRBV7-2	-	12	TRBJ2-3	ASSSLARGPTQY
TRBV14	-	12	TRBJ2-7	ASSLGPLSYEQY
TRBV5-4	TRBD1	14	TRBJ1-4	ASSLTLTGMNEKLF
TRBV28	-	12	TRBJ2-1	ASSLLPGFNEQF
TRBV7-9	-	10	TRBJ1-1	ASRIGVTEAF
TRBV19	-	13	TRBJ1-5	ASSKNPVSNQPQH
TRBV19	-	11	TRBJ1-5	ASSPQGDQPQH
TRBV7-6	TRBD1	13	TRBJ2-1	ASSSPYRGDNEQF
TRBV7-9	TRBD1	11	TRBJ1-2	ASSTSGGQGYT
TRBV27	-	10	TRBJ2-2	ASGVRTGELF
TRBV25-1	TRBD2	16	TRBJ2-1	ASSTQGDSGRGRNEQF
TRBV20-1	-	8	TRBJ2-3	SARLDTQY
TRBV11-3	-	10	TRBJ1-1	ASSLNGLGAF
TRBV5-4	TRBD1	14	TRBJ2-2	ASSQLTGEKTGELF
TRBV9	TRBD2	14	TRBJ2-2	ASSVATGRGAGELF
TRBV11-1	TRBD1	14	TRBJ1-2	ASSRPGQGSNNGYT
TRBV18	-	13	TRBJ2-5	ASSPPTGGKETQY